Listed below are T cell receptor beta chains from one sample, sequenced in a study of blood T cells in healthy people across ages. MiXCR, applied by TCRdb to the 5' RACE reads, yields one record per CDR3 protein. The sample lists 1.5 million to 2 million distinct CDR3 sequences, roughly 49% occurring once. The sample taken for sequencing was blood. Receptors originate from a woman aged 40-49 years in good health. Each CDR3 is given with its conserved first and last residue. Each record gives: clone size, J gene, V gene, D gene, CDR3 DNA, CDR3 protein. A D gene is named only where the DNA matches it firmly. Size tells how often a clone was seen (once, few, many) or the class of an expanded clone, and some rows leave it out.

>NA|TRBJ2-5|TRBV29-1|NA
TGCAGCGTTGATGGGGAGGCCTCGACGGACTGGGGGCAGTACTTC
CSVDGEASTDWGQYF
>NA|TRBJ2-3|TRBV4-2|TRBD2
TGTGCCAGCAGCCAATTGACTAGCGGCAGCACAGATACGCAGTATTTT
CASSQLTSGSTDTQYF
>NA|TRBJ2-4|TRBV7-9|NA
TGTGCCAGCAGCTTAGCCCGGCAGATCTTAGCCAAAAACATTCAGTACTTC
CASSLARQILAKNIQYF
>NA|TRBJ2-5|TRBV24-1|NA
TGTGCCACCAGCGATTCCCTTTATGAGACCCAGTACTTC
CATSDSLYETQYF
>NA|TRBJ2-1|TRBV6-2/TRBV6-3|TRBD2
TGTGCCAGCAGTTACAATGGCGGGGGGGCCGAGAATGAGCAGTTCTTC
CASSYNGGGAENEQFF
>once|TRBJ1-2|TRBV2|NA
TGTGCCAGCAGTGCTGGGGTCGTTAACTATGGCTACACCTTC
CASSAGVVNYGYTF
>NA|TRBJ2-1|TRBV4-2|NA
TGTGCCAGCAGCCAAGATTGGGACCCGCGGAATGAGCAGTTCTTC
CASSQDWDPRNEQFF
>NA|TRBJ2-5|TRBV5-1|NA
TGCGCCAGCAGTAGCCTAGCGAGTAAAGAGACCCAGTACTTC
CASSSLASKETQYF
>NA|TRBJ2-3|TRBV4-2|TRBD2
TGTGCCAGCAGCCCCGTGCGGGGGGACACAGATACGCAGTATTTT
CASSPVRGDTDTQYF
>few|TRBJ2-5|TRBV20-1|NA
TGCAGTGCAGACCTCAGCGCAGAGACCCAGTACTTC
CSADLSAETQYF
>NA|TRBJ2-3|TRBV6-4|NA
TGTGCCAGCAGTGACTCAGGACAGACTAGCACAGATACGCAGTATTTT
CASSDSGQTSTDTQYF
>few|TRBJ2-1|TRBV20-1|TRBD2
TGCAGTGCTAGTTTGAAGCGGGGGATCTACAATGAGCAGTTCTTC
CSASLKRGIYNEQFF
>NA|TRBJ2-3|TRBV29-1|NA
TGCAGCCACGGTTCGGAAATAACAGATACGCAGTATTTT
CSHGSEITDTQYF
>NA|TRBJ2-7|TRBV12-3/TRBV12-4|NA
TGTGCCAGCAGTCCGACAGACTACAATGAGCAGTACTTC
CASSPTDYNEQYF
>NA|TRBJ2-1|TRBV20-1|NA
TGCAGTGCCATCATCGGGACAACCTACAATGAGCAGTTCTTC
CSAIIGTTYNEQFF
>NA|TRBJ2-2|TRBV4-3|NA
TGCGCCAGCAGCCAATCGGGGGTGAACACCGGGGAGCTGTTTTTT
CASSQSGVNTGELFF
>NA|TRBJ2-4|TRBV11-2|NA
TGTGCCAGCAGCTTATCCCCAGATCTTCAGTACTTC
CASSLSPDLQYF
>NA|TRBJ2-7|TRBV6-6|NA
TGTGCCAGCGGGCCTGTTCGAGATCCCTCCTACGAGCAGTACTTC
CASGPVRDPSYEQYF
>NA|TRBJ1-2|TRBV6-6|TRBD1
TGTGCCAGCAGTGACCGGACAGGGTACAATGGCTACACCTTC
CASSDRTGYNGYTF
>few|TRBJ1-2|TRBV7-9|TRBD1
TGTGCCAGCAGCCGGACAGGGGTTGATCGAGGCTACACCTTC
CASSRTGVDRGYTF
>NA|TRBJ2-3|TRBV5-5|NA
TGTGCCAGCAGAGTCCAGGCGAGCACGGATACGCAGTATTTT
CASRVQASTDTQYF
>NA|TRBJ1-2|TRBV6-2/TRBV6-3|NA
TGTGCCAGCAGCGATAACGTGAGTGGCTACACCTTC
CASSDNVSGYTF
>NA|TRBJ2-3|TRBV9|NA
TGTGCCAGCAGCGTAGAGGGGGGTCCTAGCACAGATACGCAGTATTTT
CASSVEGGPSTDTQYF
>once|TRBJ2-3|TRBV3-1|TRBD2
TGTGCCAGCAGCTTAACCGGGACTAGCGGGTTCCGCACAGATACGCAGTATTTT
CASSLTGTSGFRTDTQYF
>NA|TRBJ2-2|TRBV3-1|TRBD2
TGTGCCAGCAGCCGGGGACTAGCCTTGAACACCGGGGAGCTGTTTTTT
CASSRGLALNTGELFF
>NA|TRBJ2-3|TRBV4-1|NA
TGCGCCAGCAGCCAAGATGGCACTACGCAGTATTTT
CASSQDGTTQYF
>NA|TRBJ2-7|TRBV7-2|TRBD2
TGTGCCAGTGGTAGGCCTAGCGGGGGGGCCGGCGAGCAGTACTTC
CASGRPSGGAGEQYF
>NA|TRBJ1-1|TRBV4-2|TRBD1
TGTGCCAGCAGCCAACCAGACAGGGGGAACCCGAACACTGAAGCTTTCTTT
CASSQPDRGNPNTEAFF
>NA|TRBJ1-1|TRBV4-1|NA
TGCGCCAGCAGCCAAGAAGGAGGCCACCTCGGACCTGAAGCTTTCTTT
CASSQEGGHLGPEAFF
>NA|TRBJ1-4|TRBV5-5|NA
TGTGCCAGCAGCTTGGGCGTACAGGCCTTTAATGAAAAACTGTTTTTT
CASSLGVQAFNEKLFF
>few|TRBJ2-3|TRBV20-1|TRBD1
TGCAGTGCGAAGACAGGGGTTGCAGATACGCAGTATTTT
CSAKTGVADTQYF
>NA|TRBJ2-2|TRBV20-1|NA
TGCAGTGCTAGATCGGGGTACACCGGGGAGCTGTTTTTT
CSARSGYTGELFF
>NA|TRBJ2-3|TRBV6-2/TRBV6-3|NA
TGTGCCAGCAGTGAACCCCGCTGCGATCAGTATTTT
CASSEPRCDQYF